This T cell receptor beta chain emerged from a study of vaccination effects on CD4 cells after COVID-19. Whole-study context: Each well held some 2.2 million PBMC cultured with around 10 ug/ml peptides and 8.5 to 10 IU/ml IL-2.

Trimming removed 8 bases from V and 3 bases from J; junction bases left unmatched: 0. CDR3 length: 12 amino acids. In germline, CDR1 is SNHLY, CDR2 FYNNEI. Clones were read by immunoSEQ multiplex PCR, and TCRdb kept only the in-frame ones, dropping some. Of more than 30,000 clones in the sample, about 70% are singletons; the top ten hold roughly 3.8%. Concerning this clone: Its antigen remains unidentified.

It was after around 10 days of culture that CD4+ T cells were isolated. V usage is TRBV2 and J usage is TRBJ1-3, with TRBD1 matching over 8 bases. The sequence derives from a human donor who received a COVID-19 vaccine. Specimen: CD4+ T cells from PBMCs cultured without peptide, collected before COVID-19 vaccination. The CDR3 DNA reads TGTGCCAGCGGACAGGGTGGAAACACCATATATTTT. It is translated as CASGQGGNTIYF.